Presented here are 15 T cell receptor beta chains from one specimen sequenced in a study of cytotoxic CD8 clonotypes in ibrutinib-treated CLL. Libraries were prepared by immunoSEQ multiplex PCR; TCRdb keeps only in-frame clonotypes and omits some of them. The table has some 300,000 clones, around four fifths seen once. The specimen was PBMCs, collected before ibrutinib treatment. The receptors originated from a human donor with chronic lymphocytic leukemia.

The chain is built from TRBV29-1 and TRBJ2-3, with D unclear. V was pared by 4 bases and J by 0 bases, with 8 bases between. The germline V gene has CDR1 SQVTM and CDR2 ANQGSEA. The CDR3 has 13 amino acids. CDR3: CSVVTASTDTQYF. The CDR3 nucleotides read TGCAGCGTTGTTACGGCTAGCACAGATACGCAGTATTTT.

The chain recombines TRBV7-3 with TRBJ2-1; 12 bases map to TRBD2. With 5 bases clipped from V and 8 bases from J, the junction kept 7 bases outside the gene matches. This CDR3 has 15 amino acids. Per germline, CDR1 SGHTA and CDR2 FQGTGA. The CDR3 here is CASSLQGLAGDEQFF. CDR3 sequence (DNA): TGTGCCAGCAGCCTGCAGGGACTAGCGGGTGATGAGCAGTTCTTC.

The chain uses TRBV10-2 and TRBJ1-5, with 8 nucleotides matching TRBD1. Germline lookup yields CDR1 WSHSY and CDR2 SAAADI. The CDR3 sequence is 14 residues long. V lost 6 bases to trimming and J lost 6 bases; unmatched junction nucleotides: 7. The DNA for the CDR3 is TGCGCCAGCAGAGGCAGGGGGCTGTCTCAGCCCCAGCATTTT. This encodes CASRGRGLSQPQHF.

This rearrangement joins TRBV30 to TRBJ2-3; the match to TRBD2 covers 7 bases. CDR1 is GTSNPN, CDR2 SVGIG, per germline (reference sequence). There are 15 residues in the CDR3. V lost 0 bases and J lost 7; bases outside the gene matches: 10. CDR3 residues: CAWSVSGKAPHTQYF. The CDR3 DNA sequence: TGTGCCTGGAGTGTCAGCGGGAAGGCACCTCATACGCAGTATTTT. Combining the CDR3 with reference TRBV30 and TRBJ2-3 gives the whole variable domain SQTIHQWPATLVQPVGSPLSLECTVEGTSNPNLYWYRQAAGRGLQLLFYSVGIGQISSEVPQNLSASRPQDRQFILSSKKLLLSDSGFYLCAWSVSGKAPHTQYFGPGTRLTVL.

The chain employs TRBV18 and TRBJ2-2; TRBD2 agrees at 13 bases. The V gene's germline CDR1 is KGHSH and CDR2 LQKENI. This CDR3 contains 14 residues. V gave up 8 bases and J gave up 4 bases; unmatched junction bases: 1. The CDR3 nucleotides are TGTGCCAGCCGACTAGCGGGAGGCACCGGGGAGCTGTTTTTT. This gives the protein CASRLAGGTGELFF.

This chain connects TRBV9 to TRBJ2-7; 13 bases are a match to TRBD2. The CDR3 runs to 15 residues. The germline V gene has CDR1 SGDLS and CDR2 YYNGEE. J was trimmed by 5 bases and V by 0 bases; bases with no gene match: 2. CDR3 loop: CASSVGTSGSHEQYF. In nucleotides, the CDR3 is TGTGCCAGCAGCGTAGGGACTAGCGGGAGTCACGAGCAGTACTTC.

The J gene is TRBJ2-7, the V gene TRBV29-1, with 10 bases matching TRBD2. This CDR3 is 14 amino acids long. J lost 2 bases, V lost 4 bases, and 5 bases had no gene match. Germline V gives CDR1 SQVTM, CDR2 ANQGSEA. The CDR3 spells CSVVGLAATYEQYF. Written as DNA, the CDR3 is TGCAGCGTTGTAGGACTAGCGGCAACCTACGAGCAGTACTTC.

This sequence joins TRBV30 and TRBJ2-7, with D possibly TRBD1 on 5 matching bases. CDR1 is GTSNPN and CDR2 is SVGIG in the germline V gene (reference sequence). With 3 bases removed from V and 7 bases from J, the gap between germline ends came to 10 bases. The CDR3 length is 11 residues. CDR3 nucleotides: TGTGCCTGGAGCGCCAGGGTGGAGCAGTACTTC. Translating gives CAWSARVEQYF.

The J gene is TRBJ2-1, the V gene TRBV7-2; D gene uncertain. Trimming stripped 0 bases from V and 12 bases from J, with 9 bases between. Germline V gene lookup returns CDR1 SGHTA and CDR2 FQGNSA. The CDR3 sequence is 12 residues long. CDR3 bases: TGTGCCAGCAGCTTAGCGGAATTTGGGCAGTTCTTC. Protein product: CASSLAEFGQFF.

The V and J genes are TRBV27 and TRBJ2-1, with D maybe TRBD2 (5 bases). CDR1 is MNHEY and CDR2 is SMNVEV in the germline V gene (reference sequence). The CDR3 is 14 residues long. V was trimmed by 3 bases and J by 8 bases, leaving 14 bases between them. CDR3: CASSLAGPRYEQFF. The CDR3 DNA reads as TGTGCCAGCAGTTTGGCGGGTCCACGGTATGAGCAGTTCTTC.

The chain joins TRBV5-1 to TRBJ2-3; TRBD2 aligns across 7 bases. V was clipped by 0 bases and J by 1 base; unmatched bases: 2. This CDR3 comprises 15 residues. CDR1 and CDR2 from the germline V gene are SGHRS and YFSETQ. CDR3 nucleotide sequence: TGCGCCAGCAGCTTGGGCCTAGCGGGCACAGATACGCAGTATTTT. Its protein is CASSLGLAGTDTQYF.

This sequence joins TRBV15 and TRBJ2-5; 14 bases are a match to TRBD2. Trimming removed 9 bases from V and 1 base from J; junction bases left unmatched: 10. The CDR3 covers 17 residues. CDR1 LNHNV and CDR2 YYDKDF come from the germline V gene (reference sequence). The CDR3 loop is CATEGLAGGGLQETQYF. The DNA of the CDR3 is TGTGCCACGGAAGGACTAGCGGGAGGCGGGCTCCAAGAGACCCAGTACTTC.

J is TRBJ2-2 and V is TRBV6-5, with D possibly being TRBD2 (5 bases). Germline CDR1 is MNHEY and CDR2 is SVGAGI. V shed 2 bases and J shed 6 bases, with 10 bases lying between them. The CDR3 consists of 14 residues. CDR3 amino acids: CASSYIGDPGELFF. CDR3 sequence (DNA): TGTGCCAGCAGTTACATCGGGGATCCCGGGGAGCTGTTTTTT.

The rearrangement uses TRBV5-1 and TRBJ1-2, with D possibly being TRBD1 (6 bases). V was pared by 2 bases and J by 4 bases, with 9 bases between. The CDR3 consists of 13 residues. Looked up from germline, CDR1 is SGHRS and CDR2 is YFSETQ. In nucleotides, the CDR3 is TGCGCCAGCAGCTTAGCGGACAGCTATGGCTACACCTTC. Protein sequence: CASSLADSYGYTF.

This chain joins TRBV25-1 and TRBJ1-1, with D unresolved. Trimming left V 3 bases short and J 0 bases short, with 11 bases between. This CDR3 has 15 amino acids. Looked up from germline, CDR1 is MGHDK and CDR2 is SYGVNS. The CDR3 DNA follows: TGTGCCAGCAGTGACACCGGACGGGTGAACACTGAAGCTTTCTTT. It encodes CASSDTGRVNTEAFF.